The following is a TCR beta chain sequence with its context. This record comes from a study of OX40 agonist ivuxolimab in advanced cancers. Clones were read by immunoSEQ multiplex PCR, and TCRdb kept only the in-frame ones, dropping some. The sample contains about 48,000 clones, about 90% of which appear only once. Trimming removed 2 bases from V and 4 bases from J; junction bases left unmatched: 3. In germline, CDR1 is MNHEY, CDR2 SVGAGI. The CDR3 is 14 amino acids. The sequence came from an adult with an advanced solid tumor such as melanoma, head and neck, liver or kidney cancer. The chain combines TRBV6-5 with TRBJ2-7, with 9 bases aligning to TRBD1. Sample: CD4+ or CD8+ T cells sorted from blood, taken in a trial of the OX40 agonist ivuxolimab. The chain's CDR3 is CASSYQDRGYEQYF. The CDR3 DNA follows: TGTGCCAGCAGTTACCAGGACAGGGGATACGAGCAGTACTTC.